The 3 T cell receptor beta chains below were found in one sample sequenced in a study of monozygotic twins with inflammatory bowel disease. TCRdb reprocessed the 5' RACE reads and keeps a single row for each CDR3 protein, giving no DNA. This table lists 200,000 to 250,000 distinct CDR3 sequences. The sequenced material came from blood. The receptors stem from a human donor with ulcerative colitis or Crohn's disease, or a healthy co-twin of an affected twin (not recorded which).

The chain employs TRBV9 and TRBJ1-5. CDR1 is SGDLS, CDR2 YYNGEE, per germline. The CDR3 is made up of 12 amino acids. CDR3 residues: CASSAIEQPQHF.

This chain's CDR3 is CASSFYHEQFF. The V call is TRBV12-3 or TRBV12-4, the J call TRBJ2-1. The CDR3 spans 11 residues.

The rearrangement joins TRBV12-3 or TRBV12-4 to TRBJ2-1. CDR3 size: 13 residues. CDR3 protein: CASRFDLNNEQFF.